This TCR beta chain was identified during a study of T cells after yellow fever vaccination. General observations from the study: Abundant bulk-population clonotypes could contaminate the FACS-sorted repertoires. Only a minor proportion of clonotypes was detected across both CD4 and CD8 compartments. Most primary-vaccination clones reappeared after the booster (about 97% CD4, about 88% CD8).

By 5'RACE template switching, TCR cDNA was produced, with a universal primer site and UMIs added in the process. TCRdb reanalysed the 5' RACE reads using MiXCR and keeps one entry per CDR3 protein. The sample lists hundreds of thousands of distinct CDR3 sequences, roughly 14% seen once, with 11% to 15% in the top ten. Germline assignment: CDR1 SGHTA and CDR2 FQGNSA. The CDR3 length is 13 residues. Trimming took 5 bases from V and 4 from J, leaving 11 bases between them. As regards this clonotype: What it binds is unknown.

The chain employs TRBV7-2 and TRBJ2-5; D is unresolved. Source: PBMCs, taken on the day of the yellow fever booster vaccination. The source is a man aged 30-40 years who received the YFV17D yellow fever vaccine. CDR3 in DNA: TGTGCCAGCAGCGCTAGAGTGAGAGAGACCCAGTACTTC. Translation: CASSARVRETQYF. Based on the CDR3 plus reference TRBV7-2 and TRBJ2-5, the full variable domain is GAGVSQSPSNKVTEKGKDVELRCDPISGHTALYWYRQSLGQGLEFLIYFQGNSAPDKSGLPSDRFSAERTGGSVSTLTIQRTQQEDSAVYLCASSARVRETQYFGPGTRLLVL.